This TCR beta chain stems from a study of regulatory T cells in long-lasting Graves disease. Findings and limits, study-wide: Persistent disease preferred TRBV28, TRBJ1-2 and TRBJ2-5; new disease, TRBV20-1 and TRBJ2-1.

Ten or more counts support this clonotype. The antigen remains undetermined. Specified time point: newly diagnosed GD, antithyroid drugs for less than 3 months. PBMCs were the source of the RNA used for TCR sequencing. This CDR3 has 16 residues. Germline V CDR1 and CDR2: SGHTA, FQGTGA. V lost 2 bases and J 0 bases, leaving 11 bases between the germline ends. Through Arm-PCR of CDR3 regions and iRepertoire HTBI primers, TCR beta libraries were built. Each CDR3 protein is one row after TCRdb ran MiXCR on the multiplex PCR reads. The sample records around 250,000 distinct CDR3 sequences, approximately 20% being singletons. In addition, the sample was reused for a study of T cells in Graves' hyperthyroidism and ophthalmopathy. As reported in that work: Ophthalmopathy stood apart from stable hyperthyroidism in a 13 V-J model.

V usage is TRBV7-3 and J usage is TRBJ1-3; D call uncertain. The sample in question was peripheral blood mononuclear cells (PBMCs), obtained at new diagnosis, from a patient treated with antithyroid drugs. This TCR came from a woman in her 30s with Graves disease. CDR3 in amino acids: CASSLRIAYSGNTIYF. The CDR3, as DNA: TGTGCCAGCAGCTTACGTATCGCGTACTCTGGAAACACCATATATTTT.